The rows below give T cell receptor beta chains drawn from one sample of a study of cytomegalovirus exposure and HLA in healthy donors. Generated by immunoSEQ multiplex PCR, the TCRdb table keeps only in-frame clones and is missing some. This sample has 110,000 to 150,000 clones, with approximately 84% found just once. The sequenced sample was PBMCs. The source of these receptors is a woman aged 40 to 55 in good health and CMV-seronegative. Each CDR3 is given with its conserved first and last residue. D genes are given only for firm matches. Some rows mark clone size as missing; the rest say once, few, many or name a class of expanded clone.

TRBD2	TRBV29-1	-	TRBJ2-5	14	CSVTIAGVGETQYF	TGCAGCGTTACTATAGCGGGAGTGGGAGAGACCCAGTACTTC
TRBD2	TRBV5-4	-	TRBJ2-7	14	CASSPAGGGYEQYF	TGTGCCAGCAGCCCAGCGGGAGGAGGCTACGAGCAGTACTTC
-	TRBV19	-	TRBJ1-1	14	CASSSTTANIEAFF	TGTGCCAGTAGTTCTACGACAGCCAATATTGAAGCTTTCTTT
TRBD1	TRBV25-1	-	TRBJ1-2	15	CASSEFNRGPYGYTF	TGTGCCAGCAGTGAGTTTAACAGGGGGCCGTATGGCTACACCTTC
-	TRBV20-1	-	TRBJ2-1	11	CSATRVNEQFF	TGCAGTGCCACTCGGGTCAATGAGCAGTTCTTC
TRBD2	TRBV5-8	-	TRBJ2-1	17	CASSLALLAGSYNEQFF	TGTGCCAGCAGCTTGGCCCTACTAGCGGGTTCCTACAATGAGCAGTTCTTC
-	TRBV7-9	-	TRBJ2-5	14	CASSPTGSRETQYF	TGTGCCAGCAGCCCAACAGGGAGTAGAGAGACCCAGTACTTC
TRBD2	TRBV5-3	few	TRBJ2-5	16	CARSPTSGGVQETQYF	TGTGCCAGAAGCCCGACTAGCGGGGGAGTCCAAGAGACCCAGTACTTC
TRBD1	TRBV7-9	-	TRBJ2-5	15	CASSSDREWEETQYF	TGTGCCAGCAGCTCCGACAGGGAGTGGGAAGAGACCCAGTACTTC
TRBD2	TRBV28	-	TRBJ2-3	18	CASSLYLAGEERSDTQYF	TGTGCCAGCAGTTTATATCTAGCGGGAGAGGAACGATCAGATACGCAGTATTTT
-	TRBV25-1	-	TRBJ1-2	13	CASSEFRGYGYTF	TGTGCCAGCAGTGAATTCCGCGGATATGGCTACACCTTC
TRBD2	TRBV6-5	-	TRBJ2-7	15	CASSRLAGPSYEQYF	TGTGCCAGCAGTCGTCTAGCGGGACCTTCCTACGAGCAGTACTTC
-	TRBV4-1	-	TRBJ1-5	16	CASSQDQAGDNQPQHF	TGCGCCAGCAGCCAAGATCAGGCAGGGGACAATCAGCCCCAGCATTTT
-	TRBV7-8	-	TRBJ2-6	16	CASSFATVSGANVLTF	TGTGCCAGCAGCTTTGCGACAGTCTCTGGGGCCAACGTCCTGACTTTC
TRBD2	TRBV19	-	TRBJ2-7	14	CASARLAGTYEQYF	TGTGCCAGTGCCCGTCTAGCGGGAACCTACGAGCAGTACTTC
-	TRBV19	-	TRBJ1-5	15	CASSIDVTDHQPQHF	TGTGCCAGTAGTATAGATGTAACAGATCATCAGCCCCAGCATTTT
TRBD2	TRBV7-3	-	TRBJ2-2	15	CASSFSGVDTGELFF	TGTGCCAGCAGCTTTAGCGGGGTGGACACCGGGGAGCTGTTTTTT
TRBD2	TRBV5-1	-	TRBJ2-7	14	CASGETSGSVEQYF	TGCGCCAGCGGGGAAACTAGCGGGAGTGTCGAGCAGTACTTC
-	TRBV29-1	once	TRBJ2-7	11	CSVQEYYEQYF	TGCAGCGTCCAGGAATACTACGAGCAGTACTTC
TRBD1	TRBV4-2	-	TRBJ1-5	15	CASSRWTGDNQPQHF	TGTGCCAGCAGCCGATGGACAGGGGACAATCAGCCCCAGCATTTT
-	TRBV7-2	-	TRBJ2-7	14	CASSLQGGDYEQYF	TGTGCCAGCAGCTTGCAGGGTGGGGATTACGAGCAGTACTTC
TRBD1	TRBV5-6	-	TRBJ2-7	15	CASSLRGQGLWEQYF	TGTGCCAGCAGCTTGCGGGGACAGGGTTTATGGGAGCAGTACTTC
-	TRBV6-5	-	TRBJ1-1	14	CASSYAARNTEAFF	TGTGCCAGCAGTTACGCGGCGCGGAACACTGAAGCTTTCTTT
-	TRBV28	-	TRBJ2-7	13	CASSKFQAGEQYF	TGTGCCAGCAGTAAATTCCAAGCAGGCGAGCAGTACTTC
-	TRBV5-4	once	TRBJ2-7	14	CASSQDRSNYEQYF	TGTGCCAGCAGCCAAGACAGGAGCAACTACGAGCAGTACTTC
TRBD1	TRBV7-2	-	TRBJ2-1	17	CASNLPGQGWGYNEQFF	TGTGCCAGCAACCTACCGGGACAGGGTTGGGGATACAATGAGCAGTTCTTC
-	TRBV7-9	-	TRBJ2-5	13	CASRRGGQETQYF	TGTGCCAGCCGCAGGGGAGGGCAAGAGACCCAGTACTTC
-	TRBV7-2	-	TRBJ1-5	13	CASSLGTGSPQHF	TGTGCCAGCAGCTTAGGAACCGGGTCGCCCCAGCATTTT
TRBD2	TRBV7-9	-	TRBJ2-1	17	CASSLDPAGGPYNEQFF	TGTGCCAGCAGCTTAGATCCTGCGGGAGGGCCTTACAATGAGCAGTTCTTC
-	TRBV19	once	TRBJ2-7	15	CASSIDRQGGYEQYF	TGTGCCAGTAGTATAGATCGCCAGGGGGGCTACGAGCAGTACTTC
TRBD2	TRBV28	-	TRBJ2-7	15	CASSLYGGSGYEQYF	TGTGCCAGCAGTTTATACGGCGGGAGTGGGTACGAGCAGTACTTC
-	TRBV25-1	-	TRBJ2-2	13	CASSGTVTGELFF	TGTGCCAGCTCCGGGACTGTTACCGGGGAGCTGTTTTTT
TRBD1	TRBV7-9	-	TRBJ2-3	14	CSSSFDRASDTQYF	TGTTCCAGCAGCTTCGACAGGGCGTCAGATACGCAGTATTTT
-	TRBV7-9	-	TRBJ1-6	14	CASSPGRGDSPLHF	TGTGCCAGCAGCCCAGGCCGGGGTGATTCACCCCTCCACTTT
TRBD1	TRBV29-1	once	TRBJ1-4	13	CSVGTGDFGKLFF	TGCAGCGTTGGAACAGGGGACTTTGGAAAACTGTTTTTT
TRBD1	TRBV28	-	TRBJ1-2	15	CASSPGGQGAYGYTF	TGTGCCAGCAGTCCAGGGGGACAGGGGGCGTATGGCTACACCTTC
TRBD2	TRBV11-2	-	TRBJ2-2	18	CASSHELAGGTNTGELFF	TGTGCCAGCAGCCATGAGCTAGCGGGAGGGACGAACACCGGGGAGCTGTTTTTT
-	TRBV27	-	TRBJ1-1	15	CASSLNGPGATEAFF	TGTGCCAGCAGTCTAAATGGCCCTGGGGCCACTGAAGCTTTCTTT
TRBD1	TRBV19	-	TRBJ2-7	15	CASSMEQGKSYEQYF	TGTGCCAGTAGTATGGAACAGGGGAAATCCTACGAGCAGTACTTC
-	TRBV7-9	-	TRBJ1-1	16	CASSSLRGRDGTEAFF	TGTGCCAGCAGCTCTCTCAGGGGAAGGGACGGCACTGAAGCTTTCTTT
TRBD2	TRBV7-2	-	TRBJ2-1	16	CASSLFAGALVNEQFF	TGTGCCAGCAGCTTATTCGCGGGAGCCTTGGTGAATGAGCAGTTCTTC